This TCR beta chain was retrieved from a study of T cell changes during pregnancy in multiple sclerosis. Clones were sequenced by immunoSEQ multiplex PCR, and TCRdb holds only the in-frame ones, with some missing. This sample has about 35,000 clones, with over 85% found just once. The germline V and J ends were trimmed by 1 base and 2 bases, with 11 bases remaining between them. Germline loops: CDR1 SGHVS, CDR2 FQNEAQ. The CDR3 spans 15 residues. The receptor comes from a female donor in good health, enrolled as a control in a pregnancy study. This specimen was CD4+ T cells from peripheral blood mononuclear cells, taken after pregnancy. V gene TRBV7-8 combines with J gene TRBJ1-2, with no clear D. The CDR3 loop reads CASSLGRAGNYGYTF. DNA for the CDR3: TGTGCCAGCAGCTTAGGGAGGGCAGGCAACTATGGCTACACCTTC.